Below are 3 T cell receptor beta chains sequenced from a single sample in a study of blood T cell repertoires in COVID-19. Clones were sequenced by immunoSEQ multiplex PCR, and TCRdb holds only the in-frame ones, with some missing. The sample carries some 250,000 clones, around 86% recorded once. The sample taken for sequencing was PBMCs or T cells enriched from blood (not recorded which). Source of these receptors: a woman between 40 and 55 years old with acute COVID-19.

The rearrangement uses TRBV6-1 and TRBJ1-4; D possibly corresponds to TRBD1 (5 bases). In germline, CDR1 is MNHNS, CDR2 SASEGT. The CDR3 consists of 18 residues. The V gene lost 4 bases and the J gene lost 6 bases, with 24 bases spanning the gap. DNA for the CDR3: TGTGCCAGCAGTGCCATGGGACTTCGAGGGACCCTTGATGAAAAACTGTTTTTT. It specifies CASSAMGLRGTLDEKLFF.

The chain recombines TRBV11-1 with TRBJ2-1; TRBD2 aligns across 7 bases. There are 15 residues in the CDR3. Per germline, CDR1 SGHAT and CDR2 FQDESV (reference sequence). The V and J ends lost 5 bases and 7 bases, in that order; junction bases with no gene match: 11. The CDR3 DNA is TGTGCCAGCAGCATCGGACTAGTCGGAACGAATGAGCAGTTCTTC. Translating gives CASSIGLVGTNEQFF.

The J gene is TRBJ1-5, the V gene TRBV19; D gene ambiguous. Germline V gene data show CDR1 as LNHDA and CDR2 as SQIVND (reference sequence). Trimming left V 5 bases short and J 2 bases short, with 13 bases between. The CDR3 runs 15 residues. CDR3: CASSYSGFGNQPQHF. Written as DNA, the CDR3 is TGTGCCAGTAGTTATAGCGGGTTCGGCAATCAGCCCCAGCATTTT. Full variable domain (remainder filled in from reference TRBV19 and TRBJ1-5): DGGITQSPKYLFRKEGQNVTLSCEQNLNHDAMYWYRQDPGQGLRLIYYSQIVNDFQKGDIAEGYSVSREKKESFPLTVTSAQKNPTAFYLCASSYSGFGNQPQHFGDGTRLSIL.